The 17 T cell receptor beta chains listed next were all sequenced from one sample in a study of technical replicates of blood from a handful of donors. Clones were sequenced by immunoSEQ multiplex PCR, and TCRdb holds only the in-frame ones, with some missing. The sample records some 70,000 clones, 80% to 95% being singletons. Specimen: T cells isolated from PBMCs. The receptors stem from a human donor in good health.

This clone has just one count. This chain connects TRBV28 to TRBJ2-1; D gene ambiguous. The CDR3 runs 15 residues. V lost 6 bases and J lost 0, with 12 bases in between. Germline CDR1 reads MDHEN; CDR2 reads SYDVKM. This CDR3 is CASRADTSSYNEQFF. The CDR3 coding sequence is TGTGCCAGCAGGGCGGATACGAGCTCCTACAATGAGCAGTTCTTC.

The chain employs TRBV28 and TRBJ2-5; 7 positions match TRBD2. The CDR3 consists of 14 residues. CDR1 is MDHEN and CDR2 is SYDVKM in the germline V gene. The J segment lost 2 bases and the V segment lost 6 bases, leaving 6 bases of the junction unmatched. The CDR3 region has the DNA TGTGCCAGCAGGTTAGCGGGCCCTCAAGAGACCCAGTACTTC. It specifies CASRLAGPQETQYF.

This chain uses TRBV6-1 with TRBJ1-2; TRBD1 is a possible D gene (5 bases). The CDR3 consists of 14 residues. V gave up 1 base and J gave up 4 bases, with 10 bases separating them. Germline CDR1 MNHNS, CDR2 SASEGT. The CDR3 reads CASSEGGLSYGYTF. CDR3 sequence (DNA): TGTGCCAGCAGTGAAGGGGGACTGTCCTATGGCTACACCTTC.

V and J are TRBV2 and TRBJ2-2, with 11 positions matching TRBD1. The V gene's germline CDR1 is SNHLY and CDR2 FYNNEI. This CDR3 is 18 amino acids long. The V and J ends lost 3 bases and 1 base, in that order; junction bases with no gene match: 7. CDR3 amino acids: CASSEEGTGGMNTGELFF. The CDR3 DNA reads TGTGCCAGCAGTGAGGAAGGGACAGGGGGGATGAACACCGGGGAGCTGTTTTTT.

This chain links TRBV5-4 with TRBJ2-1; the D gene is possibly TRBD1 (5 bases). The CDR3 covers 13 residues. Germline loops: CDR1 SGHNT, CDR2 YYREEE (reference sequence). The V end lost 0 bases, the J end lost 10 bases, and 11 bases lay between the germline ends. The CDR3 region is CASSLGAGYEQFF. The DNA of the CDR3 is TGTGCCAGCAGCTTGGGGGCAGGGTACGAGCAGTTCTTC. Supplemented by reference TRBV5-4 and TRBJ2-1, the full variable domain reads ETGVTQSPTHLIKTRGQQVTLRCSSQSGHNTVSWYQQALGQGPQFIFQYYREEENGRGNFPPRFSGLQFPNYSSELNVNALELDDSALYLCASSLGAGYEQFFGPGTRLTVL.

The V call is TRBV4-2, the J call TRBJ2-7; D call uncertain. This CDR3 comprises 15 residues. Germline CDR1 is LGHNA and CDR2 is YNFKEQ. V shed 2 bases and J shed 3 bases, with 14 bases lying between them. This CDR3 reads CASSQYTEARYEQYF. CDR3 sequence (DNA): TGTGCCAGCAGCCAATACACCGAGGCCCGCTACGAGCAGTACTTC.

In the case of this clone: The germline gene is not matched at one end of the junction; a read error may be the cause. The CDR3 spells CASSLVGGLVPPNF. CDR3 coding DNA: TGTGCCAGCAGCTTGGTGGGGGGACTAGTCCCGCCTAACTTC. This chain uses TRBV5-4 with TRBJ2-7, with 8 nucleotides matching TRBD2. Per the germline V gene, CDR1 is SGHNT and CDR2 is YYREEE (reference sequence). This CDR3 has 14 amino acids.

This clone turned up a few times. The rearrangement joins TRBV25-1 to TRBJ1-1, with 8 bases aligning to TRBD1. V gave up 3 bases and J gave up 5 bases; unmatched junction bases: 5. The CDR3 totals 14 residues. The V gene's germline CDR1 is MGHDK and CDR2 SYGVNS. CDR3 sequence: CASSEQGAGTEAFF. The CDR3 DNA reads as TGTGCCAGCAGTGAGCAGGGGGCAGGGACTGAAGCTTTCTTT.

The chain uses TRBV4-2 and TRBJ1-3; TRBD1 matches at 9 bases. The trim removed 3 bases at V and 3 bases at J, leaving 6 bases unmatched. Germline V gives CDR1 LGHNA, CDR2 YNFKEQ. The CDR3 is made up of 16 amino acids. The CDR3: CASSHTGGAGGNTIYF. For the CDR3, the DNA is TGTGCCAGCAGCCACACAGGGGGCGCAGGTGGAAACACCATATATTTT.

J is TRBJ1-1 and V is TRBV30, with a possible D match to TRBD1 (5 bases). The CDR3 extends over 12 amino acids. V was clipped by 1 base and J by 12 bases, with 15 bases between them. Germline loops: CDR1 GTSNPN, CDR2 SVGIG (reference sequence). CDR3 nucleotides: TGTGCCTGGAGTGACGGGGGGAGCAGGCCTTTCTTT. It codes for CAWSDGGSRPFF.

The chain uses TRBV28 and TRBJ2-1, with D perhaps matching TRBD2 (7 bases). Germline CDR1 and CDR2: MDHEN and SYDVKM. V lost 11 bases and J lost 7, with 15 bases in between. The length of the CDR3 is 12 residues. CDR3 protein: CACRTRGNEQFF. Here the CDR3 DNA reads TGTGCCTGCCGGACTAGGGGGAATGAGCAGTTCTTC. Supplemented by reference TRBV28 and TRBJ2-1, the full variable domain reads DVKVTQSSRYLVKRTGEKVFLECVQDMDHENMFWYRQDPGLGLRLIYFSYDVKMKEKGDIPEGYSVSREKKERFSLILESASTNQTSMYLCACRTRGNEQFFGPGTRLTVL.

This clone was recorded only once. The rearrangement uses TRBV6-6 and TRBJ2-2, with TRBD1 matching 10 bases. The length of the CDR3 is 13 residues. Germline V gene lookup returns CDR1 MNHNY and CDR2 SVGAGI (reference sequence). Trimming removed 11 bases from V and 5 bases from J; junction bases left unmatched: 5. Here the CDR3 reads CAARTGGTGELFF. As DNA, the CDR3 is TGTGCCGCTAGGACAGGGGGAACCGGGGAGCTGTTTTTT.

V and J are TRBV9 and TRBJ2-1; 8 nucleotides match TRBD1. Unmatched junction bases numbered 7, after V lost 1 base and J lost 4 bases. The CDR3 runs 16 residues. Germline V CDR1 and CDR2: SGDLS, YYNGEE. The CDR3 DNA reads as TGTGCCAGCAGCGTAAAGAGACAGGGGTTGTACAATGAGCAGTTCTTC. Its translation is CASSVKRQGLYNEQFF.

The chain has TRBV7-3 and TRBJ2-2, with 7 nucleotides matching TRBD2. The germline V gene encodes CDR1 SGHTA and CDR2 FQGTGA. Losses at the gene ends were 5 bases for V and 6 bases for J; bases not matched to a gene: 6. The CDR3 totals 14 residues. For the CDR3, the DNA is TGTGCCAGCAGCCTACGGGGGGTCGCCGGGGAGCTGTTTTTT. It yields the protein CASSLRGVAGELFF.

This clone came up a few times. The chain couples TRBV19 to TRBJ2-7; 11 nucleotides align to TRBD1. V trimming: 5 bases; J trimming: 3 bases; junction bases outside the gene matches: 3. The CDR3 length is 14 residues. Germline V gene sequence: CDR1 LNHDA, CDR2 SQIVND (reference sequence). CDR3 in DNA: TGTGCCAGTAGTGCCGGGACAGGGGGCTACGAGCAGTACTTC. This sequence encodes CASSAGTGGYEQYF. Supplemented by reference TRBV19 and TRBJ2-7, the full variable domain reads DGGITQSPKYLFRKEGQNVTLSCEQNLNHDAMYWYRQDPGQGLRLIYYSQIVNDFQKGDIAEGYSVSREKKESFPLTVTSAQKNPTAFYLCASSAGTGGYEQYFGPGTRLTVT.

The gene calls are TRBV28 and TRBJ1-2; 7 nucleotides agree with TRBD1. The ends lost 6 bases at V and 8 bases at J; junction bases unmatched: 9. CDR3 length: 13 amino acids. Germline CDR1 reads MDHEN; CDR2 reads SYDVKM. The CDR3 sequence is CASSSGQREGYTF. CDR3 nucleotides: TGTGCCAGCAGCTCGGGACAGAGGGAAGGCTACACCTTC.

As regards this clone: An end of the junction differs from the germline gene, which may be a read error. CDR3 in DNA: TGTGCTAGCAGCTTAGATAGTAACACTGAAGCTTTCTTT. It encodes CASSLDSNTEAFF. V usage is TRBV7-7 and J usage is TRBJ1-1; no clear D gene. This CDR3 has 13 residues. Germline CDR1 and CDR2: SSHAT and FNYEAQ (reference sequence).